The text below deals with one TCR beta chain. V gave up 5 bases and J gave up 7 bases; unmatched junction bases: 10. Germline CDR1 reads MNHEY; CDR2 reads SVGAGI. There are 16 residues in the CDR3. The use of a sample-barcoded 5' primer and a J-beta primer mix characterized a second PCR of about 7 to 12 cycles. Using its own MiXCR run on the 5' RACE reads, TCRdb lists one record per CDR3 protein. Of hundreds of thousands of distinct CDR3 sequences listed, less than 35% are singletons. This record belongs to a study of blood T cells in healthy people across ages. The rearrangement joins TRBV6-5 to TRBJ1-6, with 8 bases fitting TRBD1. This clonotype was sampled from an elderly woman in good health. The sample was blood. Here the CDR3 reads CASSRTGRSDNSPLHF. In nucleotides, the CDR3 is TGTGCCAGCAGTCGGACAGGGCGATCTGACAATTCACCCCTCCACTTT.